The clone carrying this T cell receptor beta chain was observed a handful of times. As yet, its antigen is unknown. This sample stems from a study of Ad26.COV2.S vaccination and SARS-CoV-2 variants. The overall study: By the intramuscular route, Ad26.COV2.S was given once, or twice 56 days apart.

TCRdb's table, derived via immunoSEQ multiplex PCR, lists solely in-frame clones and lacks some. The table has around 350,000 clones, roughly 81% seen once. Study outcomes and limitations: Responses of spike-specific T cells (both CD8+ and CD4+) reportedly showed substantial breadth after vaccination.

Treatment denoted: roughly 19 received Ad26.COV2.S at low or high dose, single or two shots; 5 received placebo; per-sample allocation not given. The samples date from day 63 after the first vaccine or placebo injection. This specimen consisted of peripheral blood, obtained in a trial of Ad26.COV2.S vaccine versus placebo. The sequence came from a person aged 18-65 years who received the Ad26.COV2.S COVID-19 vaccine or a placebo.

The CDR3 reads CASSPRGWSSYEQYF. The CDR3 nucleotides are TGTGCCAGCAGCCCCCGGGGGTGGAGCTCCTACGAGCAGTACTTC. This chain joins TRBV7-2 and TRBJ2-7, with D possibly TRBD2 on 6 matching bases. V lost 5 bases and J lost 0, with 14 bases in between. Per germline, CDR1 SGHTA and CDR2 FQGNSA. CDR3 size: 15 residues.